One sample yielded the 12 T cell receptor beta chains listed below, sequenced in a study of metastatic and nonmetastatic thyroid tumors. TCRdb recomputed clones from the PCR reads via MiXCR. The sample consists of 2,500 to 3,000 clones, 35% to 45% of them appearing once. Each patient came to thyroid surgery without any prior treatment (of any kind). Sample: tumor tissue. The source of these receptors is a female donor with papillary thyroid cancer or a benign thyroid nodule (not recorded which). Some clones in this sample may be carry-over from other donors' samples.

The chain couples TRBV6-2 or TRBV6-3 to TRBJ2-2; TRBD2 matches at 9 bases. Germline V CDR1 and CDR2: MNHEY, SVGEGT. Trimming at V came to 6 bases and at J to 3 bases, leaving 2 bases not matched to a gene. The CDR3 has 14 residues. The CDR3 spells CASRRLADTGELFF. The CDR3 DNA sequence: TGTGCCAGCAGAAGACTAGCGGACACCGGGGAGCTGTTTTTT.

The chain couples TRBV10-3 to TRBJ2-2; D may be TRBD1 (6 bases). V was clipped by 6 bases and J by 6 bases, with 11 bases between them. This CDR3 contains 13 residues. Per the germline V gene, CDR1 is ENHRY and CDR2 is SYGVKD. CDR3: CAIRGTTAGELFF. The CDR3 coding sequence is TGTGCCATCAGGGGGACAACGGCCGGGGAGCTGTTTTTT.

Only a few counts were recorded for this clone. V and J are TRBV5-6 and TRBJ2-7, with D perhaps given as TRBD1 or TRBD2 (5 bases each). Trimming removed 7 bases from V and 1 base from J, with 18 bases in between. Per germline, CDR1 SGHDT and CDR2 YYEEEE. CDR3 length: 15 amino acids. CDR3 loop: CASSPWGSFSYEQYF. The CDR3 DNA follows: TGTGCCAGCTCCCCGTGGGGGTCTTTTTCCTACGAGCAGTACTTC.

Many counts were recorded for this clone. Other DNA sequences from this sample encode an identical CDR3 as well. CDR3 sequence: CASRDGQGVDTQYF. The CDR3 DNA reads TGTGCCAGCAGGGACGGACAGGGGGTAGATACGCAGTATTTT. The chain uses TRBV2 and TRBJ2-3, with 10 bases lining up with TRBD1. This CDR3 is built from 14 residues. Germline V gene sequence: CDR1 SNHLY, CDR2 FYNNEI. V shed 6 bases and J 5 bases; nucleotides not matched to a gene: 5.

Of note for this clone: The CDR3 ends on some other residue instead of the conserved phenylalanine or tryptophan, so this is likely a read error. The DNA is omitted, as the CDR3 cannot be located on it reliably, and the CDR3 follows TCRdb's listing. V is TRBV7-8 and J is TRBJ1-2. Counting both end residues, the CDR3 totals 12 amino acids. Germline V gene sequence: CDR1 SGHVS, CDR2 FQNEAQ. The CDR3 loop is CASSLFALADTY.

The chain employs TRBV5-1 and TRBJ1-2, with unresolved D. The CDR3 spans 13 residues. The germline V and J ends were trimmed by 4 bases and 13 bases, with 20 bases remaining between them. CDR1 is SGHRS, CDR2 YFSETQ, per germline. CDR3 coding DNA: TGCGCCAGCAGCCTGGAAAGGGTCCGGGATTGCACCTTC. Translated: CASSLERVRDCTF.

The chain joins TRBV30 to TRBJ1-6; D gene ambiguous. Trimming left V 8 bases short and J 8 bases short, with 16 bases between. CDR1 is GTSNPN and CDR2 is SVGIG in the germline V gene (reference sequence). This CDR3 has 13 residues. For the CDR3, the DNA is TGTGCCCGCTCCTGGGATTCGGATTCACCCCTCCACTTT. Translated, it gives CARSWDSDSPLHF. The variable domain in full, completed from reference TRBV30 and TRBJ1-6, reads SQTIHQWPATLVQPVGSPLSLECTVEGTSNPNLYWYRQAAGRGLQLLFYSVGIGQISSEVPQNLSASRPQDRQFILSSKKLLLSDSGFYLCARSWDSDSPLHFGNGTRLTVT.

This clone qualifies as medium-sized. This may be a read error, as it is one base from a much larger clone. The rearrangement uses TRBV30 and TRBJ1-4, with D hard to call. V shed 1 base and J shed 5 bases, with 8 bases lying between them. The germline V gene has CDR1 GTSNPN and CDR2 SVGIG (reference sequence). This CDR3 comprises 13 residues. CDR3 DNA: TGTGCCTGGAGTGAACGGCCGAATGAAAAACTGTTTTTT. Translated, it gives CAWSERPNEKLFF.

There are a few counts of this clone. The rearrangement uses TRBV6-2 or TRBV6-3 and TRBJ2-1; D not certain. Looked up from germline, CDR1 is MNHEY and CDR2 is SVGEGT. V was shortened by 1 base and J by 0 bases, with 10 bases between the two germline ends. The CDR3 has 16 amino acids. The CDR3 here is CASSYFSEVSYNEQFF. The CDR3 nucleotides read TGTGCCAGCAGTTACTTCTCAGAGGTCTCCTACAATGAGCAGTTCTTC.

Sample share makes this clone medium-sized. The V gene is TRBV29-1, the J gene TRBJ2-2, with TRBD2 as a possible D gene (6 bases). Trimming removed 3 bases from V and 6 bases from J, with 11 bases in between. Germline lookup yields CDR1 SQVTM and CDR2 ANQGSEA. The CDR3 consists of 13 residues. CDR3 sequence: CSVDRGWAGELFF. CDR3 DNA: TGCAGCGTTGACCGGGGGTGGGCCGGGGAGCTGTTTTTT.

A note on this clone: Sequence at one end of the junction differs from germline and may be a read error. Other nucleotide sequences in the sample specify the same CDR3. The chain uses TRBV27 and TRBJ2-2; TRBD2 matches 11 bases. Germline values: CDR1 MNHEY, CDR2 SMNVEV (reference sequence). The CDR3 is 19 residues long. This CDR3 is CASSSIGTSGFEDTGELFF. CDR3 DNA: TGTGCCAGCAGTTCTATTGGGACTAGCGGATTCGAGGACACCGGGGAGCTGTTCTTT.

The rearrangement joins TRBV11-2 to TRBJ1-2; the D is unclear. Germline CDR1 reads SGHAT; CDR2 reads FQNNGV. This CDR3 comprises 11 residues. With 5 bases removed from V and 2 bases from J, the gap between germline ends came to 3 bases. The CDR3 protein is CASSENYGYTF. CDR3 bases: TGTGCCAGCAGCGAAAACTATGGCTACACCTTC.